This TCR beta chain was sequenced for a study of CD8 T cells in ankylosing spondylitis. The CDR3 spans 15 residues. Germline values: CDR1 DFQATT, CDR2 SNEGSKA (reference sequence). With 3 bases clipped from V and 6 bases from J, the junction kept 12 bases outside the gene matches. One entry per CDR3 protein results from TCRdb running MiXCR on the 5' RACE reads. This sample has about 300,000 distinct CDR3 sequences, with under 25% found just once. This TCR was sampled from a female donor with ankylosing spondylitis or in good health (not recorded which). The rearrangement links TRBV20-1 to TRBJ2-7, with 9 bases that match TRBD2. Sequencing was performed on blood, either unsorted or a sorted T cell fraction (not recorded which). CDR3 in DNA: TGCAGTGCTAGGGCAGCGGGAGGTCTGGCTGGCGAGCAGTACTTC. Encoded protein: CSARAAGGLAGEQYF.